This T cell receptor beta chain originates from a study of blood T cells in healthy people across ages. Donors ranged from about 6 to 90 years old and were healthy Caucasians in Russia. A second PCR, run for about 7 to 11 cycles, used a sample-barcoded 5' primer plus a J-beta primer mix. TCRdb redid the calling of the 5' RACE reads with MiXCR, one entry per CDR3 protein. Altogether about 1.6 million distinct CDR3 sequences are present, about 31% being singletons, with the ten largest covering about 10%. Germline assignment: CDR1 SEHNR and CDR2 FQNEAQ (reference sequence). The CDR3 length is 12 residues. The V gene lost 0 bases and the J gene lost 6 bases, with 6 bases spanning the gap.

The sequence derives from a woman in her twenties or thirties in good health. The sample taken for sequencing was blood. The chain employs TRBV7-9 and TRBJ2-7; D uncertain. DNA for the CDR3: TGTGCCAGCAGCTTAGCTTCAACCGAGCAGTACTTC. Protein: CASSLASTEQYF.